These 3 T cell receptor beta chains came from one sample sequenced in a study of human T cells and chemical hapten exposure. One entry per CDR3 protein results from TCRdb running MiXCR on the RACE reads. The table lists about 140,000 distinct CDR3 sequences, approximately 12% of them singletons. Time point noted: patch test 2, 6 weeks after DPC sensitization. Noted treatment: therapeutic diphenylcyclopropenone sensitization with weekly scalp DPC. The specimen was whole blood, collected in connection with sensitization to the hapten diphenylcyclopropenone (DPC). The receptors originated from a woman between 50 and 59 years old with alopecia areata. Some clones in this sample may be carry-over from other donors' samples.

The V call is TRBV19, the J call TRBJ1-5, with 7 positions matching TRBD1. J gave up 9 bases and V 4 bases, and 6 bases lay outside the gene matches. The germline CDR1 and CDR2 sequences are LNHDA and SQIVND (reference sequence). The CDR3 runs 13 residues. CDR3 sequence (DNA): TGTGCCAGTAGTAGCCAGGGGGGCTCGCCCCAGCATTTT. Protein product: CASSSQGGSPQHF.

This clonotype occurred many times. V usage is TRBV6-1 and J usage is TRBJ2-1; 8 bases align to TRBD2. The CDR3 is made up of 15 amino acids. Germline CDR1 MNHNS, CDR2 SASEGT. J gave up 3 bases and V 6 bases, and 7 bases lay outside the gene matches. CDR3 sequence: CASSLNSGIYNEQFF. For the CDR3, the DNA is TGTGCCAGCAGCCTCAATAGCGGGATCTACAATGAGCAGTTCTTC.

This clonotype was counted many times. This sequence joins TRBV20-1 and TRBJ2-4; 9 bases map to TRBD1. V shed 6 bases, J shed 6 bases, and the junction held 3 bases outside the gene matches. Germline lookup yields CDR1 DFQATT and CDR2 SNEGSKA (reference sequence). The CDR3 loop spans 12 amino acids. CDR3 in amino acids: CSASGQGNIQYF. CDR3 coding DNA: TGCAGTGCCTCGGGACAGGGAAACATTCAGTACTTC.